The 26 T cell receptor beta chains in this list originate from one sample, sequenced in a study of T cell changes during pregnancy in multiple sclerosis. Clones were read by immunoSEQ multiplex PCR, and TCRdb kept only the in-frame ones, dropping some. The table records 70,000 to 90,000 clones, around 93% of them present only once. The material sequenced was peripheral blood, taken in the second trimester of pregnancy. Source of these receptors: a female donor in good health, enrolled as a control in a pregnancy study.

The chain is built from TRBV7-3 and TRBJ1-1; 7 nucleotides align to TRBD1. The germline gives CDR1 SGHTA, CDR2 FQGTGA. Losses at the gene ends were 3 bases for V and 5 bases for J; bases not matched to a gene: 9. The length of the CDR3 is 15 residues. CDR3 loop: CASSLTRAGGTEAFF. In nucleotides, the CDR3 is TGTGCCAGCAGCTTGACCCGGGCAGGGGGGACTGAAGCTTTCTTT.

This clone was counted a single time. This chain uses TRBV30 with TRBJ2-1; no definite D call. This CDR3 is 11 amino acids long. Per germline, CDR1 GTSNPN and CDR2 SVGIG (reference sequence). The V gene lost 2 bases and the J gene lost 6 bases, with 5 bases spanning the gap. The chain's CDR3 is CAWSPFNEQFF. Written as DNA, the CDR3 is TGTGCCTGGAGTCCCTTCAATGAGCAGTTCTTC. The full variable domain, in which reference TRBV30 and TRBJ2-1 provide the parts outside the CDR3, is SQTIHQWPATLVQPVGSPLSLECTVEGTSNPNLYWYRQAAGRGLQLLFYSVGIGQISSEVPQNLSASRPQDRQFILSSKKLLLSDSGFYLCAWSPFNEQFFGPGTRLTVL.

This clone showed up just once. The chain uses TRBV19 and TRBJ1-1; TRBD1 is a possible D gene (5 bases). The CDR3 consists of 14 residues. V was shortened by 2 bases and J by 0 bases, with 7 bases between the two germline ends. Germline CDR1 and CDR2: LNHDA and SQIVND (reference sequence). The CDR3 DNA reads as TGTGCCAGTAGTATACAGGGATTGAACACTGAAGCTTTCTTT. Translated, it gives CASSIQGLNTEAFF. The variable domain in full, with the rest retrieved from reference TRBV19 and TRBJ1-1, is DGGITQSPKYLFRKEGQNVTLSCEQNLNHDAMYWYRQDPGQGLRLIYYSQIVNDFQKGDIAEGYSVSREKKESFPLTVTSAQKNPTAFYLCASSIQGLNTEAFFGQGTRLTVV.

This chain connects TRBV6-5 to TRBJ2-7; tentative D call: TRBD2 (7 bases). The CDR3 runs to 14 residues. Trimming cost V 7 bases and J 1 base, with 14 bases left between them. From germline, CDR1 is MNHEY and CDR2 SVGAGI. The CDR3 nucleotides are TGTGCCAGCACCCCGGGGGGCGCTTCCTACGAGCAGTACTTC. It yields the protein CASTPGGASYEQYF.

The chain employs TRBV6-6 and TRBJ1-1; 8 nucleotides line up with TRBD1. J was trimmed by 2 bases and V by 2 bases; bases with no gene match: 1. The V gene's germline CDR1 is MNHNY and CDR2 SVGAGI (reference sequence). The CDR3 contains 14 residues. The DNA of the CDR3 is TGTGCCAGCAGTTACCAGGGGGCTAACACTGAAGCTTTCTTT. As protein: CASSYQGANTEAFF.

The V and J genes are TRBV7-2 and TRBJ1-1; TRBD1 matches at 9 bases. CDR3 size: 15 residues. Per the germline V gene, CDR1 is SGHTA and CDR2 is FQGNSA. The V segment lost 2 bases and the J segment 4 bases; nucleotides outside the gene matches: 5. CDR3 in amino acids: CASSLWTGQGTEAFF. The CDR3, as DNA: TGTGCCAGCAGCTTATGGACGGGACAGGGCACTGAAGCTTTCTTT.

CDR3 region: CASSLEAGNTGELFF. As DNA, the CDR3 is TGTGCCAGCAGCTTGGAGGCAGGGAACACCGGGGAGCTGTTTTTT. V usage is TRBV5-4 and J usage is TRBJ2-2; D not resolved. Germline CDR1 reads SGHNT; CDR2 reads YYREEE (reference sequence). The V end lost 0 bases, the J end lost 1 base, and 7 bases lay between the germline ends. This CDR3 contains 15 residues.

V is TRBV11-3 and J is TRBJ1-3; D gene uncertain. Looked up from germline, CDR1 is SGHNT and CDR2 is YENEEA. V was trimmed by 1 base and J by 4 bases, leaving 8 bases between them. CDR3 length: 14 residues. The CDR3 DNA sequence: TGTGCCAGCAGCTTAGGAGGGCCGGGAAACACCATATATTTT. It yields the protein CASSLGGPGNTIYF.

The chain uses TRBV7-9 and TRBJ2-1, with 12 bases lining up with TRBD2. Germline trimming cut 1 base from V and 12 bases from J; bases unmatched to any gene: 4. Looked up from germline, CDR1 is SEHNR and CDR2 is FQNEAQ (reference sequence). CDR3 length equals 14 residues. This CDR3 reads CASSLGGLAGRQFF. Written as DNA, the CDR3 is TGTGCCAGCAGCTTAGGGGGACTAGCGGGTCGGCAGTTCTTC.

The chain has TRBV9 and TRBJ2-3; TRBD1 agrees at 10 bases. This CDR3 has 15 residues. Germline CDR1 SGDLS, CDR2 YYNGEE. Unmatched junction bases numbered 3, after V lost 0 bases and J lost 5 bases. In DNA, the CDR3 is TGTGCCAGCAGCGTAGGGGGGACAGGGGTAGATACGCAGTATTTT. As protein: CASSVGGTGVDTQYF.

The chain uses TRBV5-4 and TRBJ2-5; 7 bases align to TRBD1. Germline V lookup: CDR1 SGHNT, CDR2 YYREEE (reference sequence). Trimming at V came to 4 bases and at J to 5 bases, leaving 5 bases not matched to a gene. The CDR3 loop spans 13 amino acids. The CDR3 nucleotides read TGTGCCAGCAGCGAACAGGGGCCGGAGACCCAGTACTTC. It encodes CASSEQGPETQYF.

This rearrangement joins TRBV9 to TRBJ2-1; 7 bases align to TRBD2. The junction had 4 bases not matched to a gene; V was cut back by 4 bases and J by 3 bases. Looked up from germline, CDR1 is SGDLS and CDR2 is YYNGEE. The CDR3 is 14 residues long. The CDR3 sequence is CASSLRTSYNEQFF. The CDR3 coding sequence is TGTGCCAGCAGCCTCCGGACTAGCTACAATGAGCAGTTCTTC. Full variable domain (remainder filled in from reference TRBV9 and TRBJ2-1): DSGVTQTPKHLITATGQRVTLRCSPRSGDLSVYWYQQSLDQGLQFLIQYYNGEERAKGNILERFSAQQFPDLHSELNLSSLELGDSALYFCASSLRTSYNEQFFGPGTRLTVL.

The chain carries TRBV27 and TRBJ1-6, with D tentatively TRBD1 (6 bases). V dropped 8 bases and J dropped 9 bases, with 14 bases sitting between them. The germline V gene has CDR1 MNHEY and CDR2 SMNVEV (reference sequence). The CDR3 is made up of 13 amino acids. CDR3: CASSRGAFSPLHF. The CDR3 DNA follows: TGTGCCAGCTCCCGGGGGGCGTTTTCACCCCTCCACTTT.

The chain links TRBV7-3 to TRBJ1-1, with TRBD1 matching 8 bases. From germline, CDR1 is SGHTA and CDR2 FQGTGA. The CDR3 length is 18 residues. V was pared by 5 bases and J by 5 bases, with 19 bases of the junction left unmatched. CDR3 coding DNA: TGTGCCAGCAGCCCGACCGGGACAGGACTCCCCGCTGGGACTGAAGCTTTCTTT. Protein sequence: CASSPTGTGLPAGTEAFF.

The chain couples TRBV7-9 to TRBJ1-1, with a weak D call TRBD1 (6 bases). The CDR3 loop spans 14 amino acids. V lost 5 bases and J lost 0, with 10 bases in between. From germline, CDR1 is SEHNR and CDR2 FQNEAQ (reference sequence). The CDR3 DNA reads as TGTGCCAGCAGCCTAGGGGGGGTGAACACTGAAGCTTTCTTT. Translated: CASSLGGVNTEAFF. The full variable domain, with the rest looked up from reference TRBV7-9 and TRBJ1-1, is DTGVSQNPRHKITKRGQNVTFRCDPISEHNRLYWYRQTLGQGPEFLTYFQNEAQLEKSRLLSDRFSAERPKGSFSTLEIQRTEQGDSAMYLCASSLGGVNTEAFFGQGTRLTVV.

The V gene is TRBV5-4, the J gene TRBJ1-1; 8 bases map to TRBD1. The V gene's germline CDR1 is SGHNT and CDR2 YYREEE (reference sequence). The CDR3 sequence is 17 residues long. With V trimmed by 1 base and J by 5 bases, 13 bases remained unmatched. The CDR3 nucleotides read TGTGCCAGCAGCTTGAATGGAGGTGGACAGGGTCATACTGAAGCTTTCTTT. Amino acids: CASSLNGGGQGHTEAFF. Full variable domain (rest looked up from reference TRBV5-4 and TRBJ1-1): ETGVTQSPTHLIKTRGQQVTLRCSSQSGHNTVSWYQQALGQGPQFIFQYYREEENGRGNFPPRFSGLQFPNYSSELNVNALELDDSALYLCASSLNGGGQGHTEAFFGQGTRLTVV.

V usage is TRBV13 and J usage is TRBJ1-6; 9 bases are a match to TRBD1. CDR3 length equals 15 residues. Germline CDR1 is PRHDT and CDR2 is FYEKMQ (reference sequence). The V segment lost 5 bases and the J segment 8 bases; nucleotides outside the gene matches: 7. CDR3 sequence: CASSLDRGGDSPLHF. CDR3 nucleotide sequence: TGTGCCAGCAGCCTAGACAGGGGGGGTGATTCACCCCTCCACTTT.

The chain joins TRBV5-1 to TRBJ2-7, with D possibly TRBD2 on 7 matching bases. Trimming cost V 4 bases and J 5 bases, with 16 bases left between them. Germline CDR1 is SGHRS and CDR2 is YFSETQ. The CDR3 extends over 14 amino acids. CDR3 coding DNA: TGCGCCAGCAGCCTCGGGGCGGGGGCAAACGAGCAGTACTTC. Translating it yields CASSLGAGANEQYF.

The chain is built from TRBV29-1 and TRBJ2-2; D gene ambiguous. Trimming removed 4 bases from V and 1 base from J, with 7 bases in between. This CDR3 has 13 residues. Germline V lookup: CDR1 SQVTM, CDR2 ANQGSEA. CDR3 amino acids: CSVGLGNTGELFF. CDR3 sequence (DNA): TGCAGCGTTGGTCTCGGGAACACCGGGGAGCTGTTTTTT.

The J gene is TRBJ1-6, the V gene TRBV10-3; 10 nucleotides match TRBD1. The CDR3 is 19 amino acids. In germline, CDR1 is ENHRY, CDR2 SYGVKD. The V gene end was trimmed by 2 bases and the J gene end by 0 bases; junction bases not matched to a gene: 7. The CDR3 DNA sequence: TGTGCCATCAGTGAGGGACAGGGGGTCCGGAGCTCCTATAATTCACCCCTCCACTTT. Amino acid sequence: CAISEGQGVRSSYNSPLHF.

The J gene is TRBJ1-5, the V gene TRBV9; no clear D. Trimming took off 0 bases at V and 7 bases at J, with 8 bases between the two ends. The germline gives CDR1 SGDLS, CDR2 YYNGEE. This CDR3 is built from 13 residues. The CDR3 sequence: CASSVGQLQPQHF. CDR3 bases: TGTGCCAGCAGCGTAGGGCAGTTACAGCCCCAGCATTTT.

The genes are TRBV6-5 and TRBJ1-5; TRBD1 might be the D (6 bases). CDR1 is MNHEY, CDR2 SVGAGI, per germline. The CDR3 sequence is 15 residues long. V lost 0 bases to trimming and J lost 2 bases, with 8 bases between them. CDR3 loop: CASSYSEGGNQPQHF. CDR3 coding DNA: TGTGCCAGCAGTTACTCCGAGGGGGGCAATCAGCCCCAGCATTTT.

The J gene is TRBJ1-5, the V gene TRBV19, with TRBD1 matching over 7 bases. The CDR3 length is 15 residues. Germline loops: CDR1 LNHDA, CDR2 SQIVND (reference sequence). V lost 3 bases and J lost 7; bases outside the gene matches: 9. Here the CDR3 reads CASSMTGRTGQPQHF. The DNA of the CDR3 is TGTGCCAGTAGTATGACAGGGCGAACGGGCCAGCCCCAGCATTTT.

The V and J genes are TRBV4-2 and TRBJ2-2; 7 bases match TRBD1. The CDR3 runs to 15 residues. The V gene end was trimmed by 4 bases and the J gene end by 6 bases; junction bases not matched to a gene: 8. Germline lookup yields CDR1 LGHNA and CDR2 YNFKEQ. CDR3 coding DNA: TGTGCCAGCAGCCCGGGACAGACGTTAGCCGGGGAGCTGTTTTTT. Its translation is CASSPGQTLAGELFF.

This clone was observed once. At one boundary the junction diverges from the germline segment, which might be a read error. This sequence joins TRBV6-5 and TRBJ2-7, with 8 nucleotides matching TRBD1. Looked up from germline, CDR1 is MNHEY and CDR2 is SVGAGI. This CDR3 region has 11 residues. The CDR3 nucleotides read TGTGCCAGCAGTCCAGGACAGGGTCTCTTCTTC. Translation gives CASSPGQGLFF.

The count of this clone is one. The CDR3 region is CASTPGVTSGNTIYF. The CDR3 nucleotides are TGTGCCTCGACTCCAGGGGTGACTTCTGGAAACACCATATATTTT. The V and J genes are TRBV30 and TRBJ1-3; TRBD1 might be the D (6 bases). This CDR3 spans 15 amino acids. The V end was cut by 7 bases, the J end by 1 base, with 17 bases between. Germline CDR1 reads GTSNPN; CDR2 reads SVGIG (reference sequence).